This T cell receptor beta chain was found in a study of CD8+CD57+ T cells in acquired aplastic anemia (dated by TCRdb to the late 2010s). Regarding the research as a whole: A mean of roughly 3.2 ug of DNA, ranging from about 0.2 to 27.4 ug, was extracted from sorted CD4+ and CD8+ cells. Mean read counts for healthy donor samples were about 10.8 million for CD4+ cells and roughly 12 million for CD8+ cells.

With respect to this clonotype: Its antigen target is currently unknown. No base-level quality is on record; no much larger clone is a single base apart.

The CDR3 runs 15 amino acids, cysteine and phenylalanine included. The CDR3 DNA has 45 bases and is translated from base 1. The CDR1 and CDR2 encoded by the germline V gene (reference sequence) are LNHDA and SQIVND. Trimming costs V 5 bases and J 2 bases, and their ends lie 13 bases apart. Points the paper makes about the study in general: Some 30 CD8+ CDR3 sequences were found to be shared between patients and controls, but these sequences appeared to be highly expressed in patients and within the immunodominant clones of the patients. CD8+ Simpson's diversity did not differ significantly between patients and healthy controls (P=0.060).

Genomic DNA was used as template for profiling of TCR beta VDJ combinations and CDR3 sequences. TCR repertoire sequencing was run on an Illumina HiSeq 2000. The paper's data handling went like this. Repertoires were assessed using TRBV/TRBJ rearrangement plots, CDR3 size and DJ length profiles, and Simpson's diversity index. The most abundant DNA sequence in the deep sequencing data was defined as the immunodominant clone. CDR3 amino acid sequences were checked for sharing between subjects and were compared against published repertoires and the VDJdb database. Using fastp trimming at Q25 and MiXCR clonotype assembly, TCRdb reanalyzed the public sequencing data and kept in-frame beta chains. Every distinct CDR3 protein forms one entry, paired with its most common genes and DNA. TCRdb, not the original authors, processed these V and J calls. This sample lists approximately 170,000 distinct CDR3 sequences; about half were detected once. About a sixth of the sample goes to the ten largest clones.

In the study, sorted CD4+ and CD8+ blood T cells from patients with severe aplastic anemia and from healthy subjects underwent deep sequencing of TCR repertoires. Ficoll-Paque density gradient centrifugation was used to isolate peripheral blood mononuclear cells. Before DNA extraction, CD4+ and CD8+ T cells were sorted by FACS or by magnetic beads. What was sequenced was sorted CD4+, CD8+, or CD8+CD57+ T cells (not recorded which) from PBMCs. The V and J genes are TRBV19 and TRBJ2-1; the D segment cannot be called with confidence. The clonotype originates from a human donor in good health, serving as a control. CDR3 reads: CASSLTFEPYNEQFF. The sequenced DNA: TGTGCCAGTAGTCTTACCTTCGAGCCCTACAATGAGCAGTTCTTC.